This record concerns one T cell receptor (beta chain) sequence. V lost 6 bases, J lost 4 bases, and 9 bases stayed unmatched. The CDR3 totals 15 residues. Germline lookup yields CDR1 SNHLY and CDR2 FYNNEI. As originally analysed: Using reference gene primer amplification, nucleated cell counts were estimated. Some clones are missing from TCRdb's copy, which holds only in-frame ones; the method was immunoSEQ multiplex PCR. V, J and clone size are those of that table, while D and trimming were read from the DNA. The top ten hold 4.2% of the sample, which has 110,000 to 150,000 clones, roughly three quarters seen once. These data belong to a study of blood T cell repertoires in COVID-19. Background on the study: Material from acute and convalescent COVID-19 was sourced from the United States, Italy and Spain. Nucleic acid was either cDNA or gDNA, and it came from T cells, B-cell-depleted T cells, or PBMCs.

What was sequenced was peripheral blood. The clonotype comes from a man aged 55 to 70 with acute or convalescent COVID-19. V usage is TRBV2 and J usage is TRBJ2-5; 9 nucleotides align to TRBD1. CDR3 protein: CASSALTGGRETQYF. DNA of the CDR3: TGTGCCAGCAGCGCCCTTACAGGGGGCCGAGAGACCCAGTACTTC. Full variable domain (remainder filled in from reference TRBV2 and TRBJ2-5): EPEVTQTPSHQVTQMGQEVILRCVPISNHLYFYWYRQILGQKVEFLVSFYNNEISEKSEIFDDQFSVERPDGSNFTLKIRSTKLEDSAMYFCASSALTGGRETQYFGPGTRLLVL.